The rows below give T cell receptor beta chains drawn from one sample of a study of blood T cells in healthy people across ages. TCRdb re-analysed the 5' RACE reads in MiXCR, keeping a single row per CDR3 protein. The table includes over a million distinct CDR3 sequences, 45% detected once. The sample taken for sequencing was blood. The receptors were sampled from a woman aged 55-75 years in good health. Each CDR3 is given without its conserved first and last residue. D genes are given only for firm matches.

12	TRBD2	TRBV2	ASSAGTSSGEQF
14	-	TRBV28	ASNRPGTAGANVLT
15	TRBD2	TRBV3-1	ASSQWASGSRQDEQY
12	-	TRBV5-1	ASSLRDGANVLT
11	-	TRBV6-1	ASRRGGRNEQF
11	TRBD2	TRBV29-1	SVRTSEYNEQY
9	-	TRBV20-1	SAWGSEKLF
10	-	TRBV11-1	ASSFLFETQY
13	-	TRBV3-1	ASSQSGLSSDEQF
13	TRBD2	TRBV5-1	ASSPTTSGLYEQY
12	TRBD1	TRBV28	ATQRQGYYNEQF
14	TRBD1	TRBV9	ASSDGQDRHHNEQF
13	-	TRBV11-3	ASSLAAGRNNEQF
11	-	TRBV5-1	ATSLGDPYEQY
13	-	TRBV6-2/TRBV6-3	ASSRRQGTYNEQF
14	-	TRBV4-1	ASSQGQARAKNIQY
10	-	TRBV20-1	SAGKGDNEQF
14	TRBD2	TRBV5-1	ASSLVLAGGKHEQF
12	TRBD1	TRBV29-1	SVHRGTSYNEQF
10	-	TRBV5-8	ASLDYTYEQY
10	-	TRBV12-3/TRBV12-4	ASSPHNQPQH
13	-	TRBV4-1	ASSHLSFWGNEQF